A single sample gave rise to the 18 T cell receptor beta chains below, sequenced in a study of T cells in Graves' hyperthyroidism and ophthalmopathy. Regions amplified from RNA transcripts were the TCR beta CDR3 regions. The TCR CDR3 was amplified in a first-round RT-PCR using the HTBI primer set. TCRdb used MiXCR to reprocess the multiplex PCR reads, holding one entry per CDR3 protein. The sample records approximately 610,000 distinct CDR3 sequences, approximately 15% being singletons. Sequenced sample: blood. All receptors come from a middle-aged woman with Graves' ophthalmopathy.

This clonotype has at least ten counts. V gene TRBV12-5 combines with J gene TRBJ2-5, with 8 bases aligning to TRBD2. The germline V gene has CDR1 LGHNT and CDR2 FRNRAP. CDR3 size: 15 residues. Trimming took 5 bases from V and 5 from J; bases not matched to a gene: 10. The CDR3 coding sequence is TGTGCTAGTGGTCCGGGACTAGGTAGAGGTGAGACCCAGTACTTC. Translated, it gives CASGPGLGRGETQYF.

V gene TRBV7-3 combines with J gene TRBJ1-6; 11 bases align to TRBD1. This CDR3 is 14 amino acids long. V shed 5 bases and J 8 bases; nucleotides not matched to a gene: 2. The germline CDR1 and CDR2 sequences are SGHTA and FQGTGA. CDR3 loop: CASSRTGGDSPLHF. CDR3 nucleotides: TGTGCCAGCAGCCGGACAGGGGGCGATTCACCCCTCCACTTT.

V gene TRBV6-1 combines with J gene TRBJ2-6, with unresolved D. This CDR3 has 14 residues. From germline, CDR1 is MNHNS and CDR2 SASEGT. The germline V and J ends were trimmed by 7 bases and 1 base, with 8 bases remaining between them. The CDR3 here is CASTLLSGANVLTF. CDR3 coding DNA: TGTGCCAGCACCTTATTATCTGGGGCCAACGTCCTGACTTTC.

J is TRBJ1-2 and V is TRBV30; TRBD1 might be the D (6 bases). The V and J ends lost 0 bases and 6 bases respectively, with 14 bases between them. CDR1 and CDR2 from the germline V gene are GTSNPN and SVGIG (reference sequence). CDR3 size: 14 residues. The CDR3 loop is CAWSVRGRNHGYTF. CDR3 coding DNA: TGTGCCTGGAGTGTACGGGGGCGGAATCATGGCTACACCTTC.

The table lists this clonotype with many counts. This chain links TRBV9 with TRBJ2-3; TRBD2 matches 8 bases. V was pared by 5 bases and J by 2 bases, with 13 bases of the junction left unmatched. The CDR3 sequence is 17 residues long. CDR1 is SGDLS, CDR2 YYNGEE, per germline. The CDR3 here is CASSPNPGLEHTDTQYF. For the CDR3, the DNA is TGTGCCAGCAGTCCGAATCCGGGACTAGAGCACACAGATACGCAGTATTTT.

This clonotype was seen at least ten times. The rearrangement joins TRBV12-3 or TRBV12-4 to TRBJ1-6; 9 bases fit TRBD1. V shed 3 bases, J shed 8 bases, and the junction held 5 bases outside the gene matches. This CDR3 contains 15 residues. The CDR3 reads CASSFRTGADSPLHF. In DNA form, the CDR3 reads TGTGCCAGCAGTTTCCGGACAGGGGCGGATTCACCCCTCCACTTT.

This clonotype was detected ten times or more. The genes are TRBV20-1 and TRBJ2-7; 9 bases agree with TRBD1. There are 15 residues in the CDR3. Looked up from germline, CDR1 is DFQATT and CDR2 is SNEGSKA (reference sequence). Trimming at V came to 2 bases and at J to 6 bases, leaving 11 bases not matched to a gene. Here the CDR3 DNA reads TGCAGTGCTAGAAGGGGGAAGGGGACAGGGCGCGAGCAGTACTTC. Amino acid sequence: CSARRGKGTGREQYF.

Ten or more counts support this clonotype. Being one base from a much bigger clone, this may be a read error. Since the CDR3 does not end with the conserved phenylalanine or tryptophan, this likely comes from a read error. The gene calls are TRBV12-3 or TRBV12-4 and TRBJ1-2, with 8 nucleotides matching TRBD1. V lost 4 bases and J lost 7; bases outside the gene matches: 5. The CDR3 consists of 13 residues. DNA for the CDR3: TGTGCCAGCAGTTGGGGGACAGGCCTTGGCTACACCTCC. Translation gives CASSWGTGLGYTS.

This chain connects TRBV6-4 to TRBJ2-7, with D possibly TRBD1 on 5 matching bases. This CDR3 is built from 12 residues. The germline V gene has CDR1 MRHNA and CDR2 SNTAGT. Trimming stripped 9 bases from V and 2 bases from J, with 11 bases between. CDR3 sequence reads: CASFSRAYEQYF. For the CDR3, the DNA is TGTGCCAGTTTCTCCAGGGCCTACGAGCAGTACTTC.

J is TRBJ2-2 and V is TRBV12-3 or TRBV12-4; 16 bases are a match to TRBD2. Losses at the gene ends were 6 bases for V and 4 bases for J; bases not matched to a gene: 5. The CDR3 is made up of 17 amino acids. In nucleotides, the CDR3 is TGTGCCAGCAGGGGACTAGCGGGAGGGTGGGGCACCGGGGAGCTGTTTTTT. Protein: CASRGLAGGWGTGELFF.

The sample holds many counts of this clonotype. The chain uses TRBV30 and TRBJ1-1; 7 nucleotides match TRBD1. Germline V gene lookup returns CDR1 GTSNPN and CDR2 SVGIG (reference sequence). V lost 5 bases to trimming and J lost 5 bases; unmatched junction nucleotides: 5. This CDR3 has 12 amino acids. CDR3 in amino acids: CAWDRVRTEAFF. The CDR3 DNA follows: TGTGCCTGGGACAGGGTCAGGACTGAAGCTTTCTTT.

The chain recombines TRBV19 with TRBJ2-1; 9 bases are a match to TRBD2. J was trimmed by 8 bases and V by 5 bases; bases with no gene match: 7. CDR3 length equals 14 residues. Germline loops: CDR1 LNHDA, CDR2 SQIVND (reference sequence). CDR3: CASSRAGGMDEQFF. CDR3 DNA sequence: TGTGCCAGTAGTCGGGCGGGAGGGATGGATGAGCAGTTCTTC.

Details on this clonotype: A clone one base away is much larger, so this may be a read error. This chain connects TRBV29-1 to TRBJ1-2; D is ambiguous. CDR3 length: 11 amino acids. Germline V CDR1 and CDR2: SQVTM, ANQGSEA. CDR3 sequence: CSFRENCGYTF. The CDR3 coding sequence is TGCAGCTTTAGGGAGAACTGTGGCTACACCTTC.

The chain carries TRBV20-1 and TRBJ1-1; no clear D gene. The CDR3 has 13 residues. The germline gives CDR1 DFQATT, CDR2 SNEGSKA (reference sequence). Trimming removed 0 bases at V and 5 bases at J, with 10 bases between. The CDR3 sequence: CSARDFKGTEAFF. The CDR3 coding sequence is TGCAGTGCTAGAGATTTTAAGGGAACTGAAGCTTTCTTT.

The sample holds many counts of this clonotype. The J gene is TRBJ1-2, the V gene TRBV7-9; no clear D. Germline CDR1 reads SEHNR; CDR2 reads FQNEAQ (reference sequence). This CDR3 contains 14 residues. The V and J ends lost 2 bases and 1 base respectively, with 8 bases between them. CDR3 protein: CASSLLSVNYGYTF. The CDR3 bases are TGTGCCAGCAGCTTACTCTCGGTTAACTATGGCTACACCTTC.

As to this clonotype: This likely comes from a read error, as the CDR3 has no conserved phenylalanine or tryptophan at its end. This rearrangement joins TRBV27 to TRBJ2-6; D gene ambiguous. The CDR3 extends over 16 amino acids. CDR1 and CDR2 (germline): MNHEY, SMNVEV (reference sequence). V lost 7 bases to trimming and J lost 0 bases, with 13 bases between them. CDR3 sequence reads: CASTPGSHSGANVLTS. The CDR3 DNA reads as TGTGCCAGCACCCCGGGCAGTCACTCTGGGGCCAACGTCCTGACTTCC.

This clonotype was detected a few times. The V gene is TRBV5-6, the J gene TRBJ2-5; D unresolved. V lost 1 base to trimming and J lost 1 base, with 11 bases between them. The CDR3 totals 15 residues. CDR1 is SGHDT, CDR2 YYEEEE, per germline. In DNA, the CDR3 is TGTGCCAGCAGCTTGTTGTCGGCGCTCCAAGAGACCCAGTACTTC. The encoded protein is CASSLLSALQETQYF.

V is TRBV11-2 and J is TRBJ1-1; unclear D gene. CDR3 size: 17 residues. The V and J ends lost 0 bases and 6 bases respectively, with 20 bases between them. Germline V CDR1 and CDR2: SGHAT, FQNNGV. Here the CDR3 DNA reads TGTGCCAGCAGCTTAGAAGGTAGTATCGACTGGATGGCTGAAGCTTTCTTT. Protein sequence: CASSLEGSIDWMAEAFF. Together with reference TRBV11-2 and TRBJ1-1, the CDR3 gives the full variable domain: EAGVAQSPRYKIIEKRQSVAFWCNPISGHATLYWYQQILGQGPKLLIQFQNNGVVDDSQLPKDRFSAERLKGVDSTLKIQPAKLEDSAVYLCASSLEGSIDWMAEAFFGQGTRLTVV.